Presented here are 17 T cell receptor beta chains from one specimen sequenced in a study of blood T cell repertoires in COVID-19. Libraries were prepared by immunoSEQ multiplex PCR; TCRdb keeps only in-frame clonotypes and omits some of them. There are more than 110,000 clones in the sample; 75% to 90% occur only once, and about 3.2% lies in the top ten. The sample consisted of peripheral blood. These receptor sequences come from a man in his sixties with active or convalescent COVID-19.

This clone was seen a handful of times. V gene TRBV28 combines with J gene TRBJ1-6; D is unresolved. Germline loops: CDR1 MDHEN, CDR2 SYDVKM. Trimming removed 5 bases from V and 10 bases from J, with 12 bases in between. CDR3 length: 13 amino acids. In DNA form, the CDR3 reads TGTGCCAGCAGTCTCCCGGCGCGGTCACCCCTCCACTTT. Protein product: CASSLPARSPLHF.

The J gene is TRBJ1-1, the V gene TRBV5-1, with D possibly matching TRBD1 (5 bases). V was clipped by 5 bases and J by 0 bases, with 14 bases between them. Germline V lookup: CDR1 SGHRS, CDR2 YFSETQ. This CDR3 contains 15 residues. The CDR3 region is CASSALGPVNTEAFF. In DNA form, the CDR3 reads TGCGCCAGCAGTGCCTTGGGGCCAGTGAACACTGAAGCTTTCTTT.

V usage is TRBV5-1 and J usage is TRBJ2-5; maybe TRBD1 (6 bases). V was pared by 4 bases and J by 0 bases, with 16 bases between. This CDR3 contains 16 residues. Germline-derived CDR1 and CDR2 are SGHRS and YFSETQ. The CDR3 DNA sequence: TGCGCCAGCAGCCAGGGGACGTCCGGGTACCAAGAGACCCAGTACTTC. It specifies CASSQGTSGYQETQYF.

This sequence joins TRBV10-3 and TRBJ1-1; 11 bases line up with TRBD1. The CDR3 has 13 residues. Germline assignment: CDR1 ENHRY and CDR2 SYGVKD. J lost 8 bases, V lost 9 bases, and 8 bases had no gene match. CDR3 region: CAIRGQGDSEAFF. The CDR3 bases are TGTGCCATACGGGGACAGGGGGACTCGGAAGCTTTCTTT.

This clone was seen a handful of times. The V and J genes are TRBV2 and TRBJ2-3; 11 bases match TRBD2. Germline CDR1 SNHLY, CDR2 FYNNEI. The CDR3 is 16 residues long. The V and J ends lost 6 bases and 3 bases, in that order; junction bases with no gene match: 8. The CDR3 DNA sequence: TGTGCCAGCAGAAAACTAGCGGGAGTAGGTACAGATACGCAGTATTTT. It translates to CASRKLAGVGTDTQYF. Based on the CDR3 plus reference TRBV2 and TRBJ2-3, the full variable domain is EPEVTQTPSHQVTQMGQEVILRCVPISNHLYFYWYRQILGQKVEFLVSFYNNEISEKSEIFDDQFSVERPDGSNFTLKIRSTKLEDSAMYFCASRKLAGVGTDTQYFGPGTRLTVL.

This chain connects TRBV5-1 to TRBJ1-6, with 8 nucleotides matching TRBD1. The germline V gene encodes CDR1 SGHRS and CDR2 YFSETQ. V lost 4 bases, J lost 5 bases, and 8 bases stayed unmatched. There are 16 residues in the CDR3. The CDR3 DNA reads TGCGCCAGCAGCCAAGGGACAGGCGAGAATAATTCACCCCTCCACTTT. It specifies CASSQGTGENNSPLHF.

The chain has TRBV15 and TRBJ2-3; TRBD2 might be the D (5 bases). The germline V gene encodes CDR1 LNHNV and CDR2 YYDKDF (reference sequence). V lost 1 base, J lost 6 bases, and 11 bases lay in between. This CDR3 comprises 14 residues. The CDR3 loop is CATSRALTGDTQYF. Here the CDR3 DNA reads TGTGCCACCAGCAGAGCCCTTACGGGGGATACGCAGTATTTT.

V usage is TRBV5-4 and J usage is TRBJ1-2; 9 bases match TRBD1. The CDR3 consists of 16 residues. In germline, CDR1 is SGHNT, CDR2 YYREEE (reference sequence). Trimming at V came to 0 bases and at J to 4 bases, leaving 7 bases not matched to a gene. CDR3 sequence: CASSLAPGTGTYGYTF. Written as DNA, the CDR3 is TGTGCCAGCAGCTTGGCCCCCGGGACAGGGACCTATGGCTACACCTTC.

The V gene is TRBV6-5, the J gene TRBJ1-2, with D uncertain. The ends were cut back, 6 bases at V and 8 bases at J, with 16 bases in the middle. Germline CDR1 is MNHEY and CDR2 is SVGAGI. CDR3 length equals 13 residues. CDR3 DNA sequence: TGTGCCAGCAGCGGTAATCCAGAGGGAGGCTACACCTTC. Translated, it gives CASSGNPEGGYTF.

DNA of the CDR3: TGTGCCAGACAGGGGGAAGGGGAGACCCAGTACTTC. Translation: CARQGEGETQYF. The chain employs TRBV9 and TRBJ2-5, with 8 bases lining up with TRBD1. V was clipped by 8 bases and J by 5 bases; unmatched bases: 5. The CDR3 spans 12 residues. Germline CDR1 reads SGDLS; CDR2 reads YYNGEE.

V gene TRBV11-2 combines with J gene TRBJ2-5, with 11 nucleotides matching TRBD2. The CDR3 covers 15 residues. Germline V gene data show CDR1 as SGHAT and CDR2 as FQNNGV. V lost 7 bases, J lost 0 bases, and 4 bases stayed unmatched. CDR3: CASNRLAGNQETQYF. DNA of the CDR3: TGTGCCAGCAACCGACTAGCGGGGAACCAAGAGACCCAGTACTTC.

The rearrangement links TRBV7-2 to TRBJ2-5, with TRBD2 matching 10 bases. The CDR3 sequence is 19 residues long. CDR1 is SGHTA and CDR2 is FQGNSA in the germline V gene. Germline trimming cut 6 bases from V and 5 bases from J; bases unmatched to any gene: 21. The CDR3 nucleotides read TGTGCCAGCAGTCCCCGTCGGAGACGAGCGGGGGGGCTCGAGGAGACCCAGTACTTC. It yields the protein CASSPRRRRAGGLEETQYF.

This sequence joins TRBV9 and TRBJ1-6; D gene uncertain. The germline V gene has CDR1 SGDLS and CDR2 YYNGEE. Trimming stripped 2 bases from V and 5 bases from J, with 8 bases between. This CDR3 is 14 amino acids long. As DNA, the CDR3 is TGTGCCAGCAGCGTTTCCGGGGATAATTCACCCCTCCACTTT. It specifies CASSVSGDNSPLHF.

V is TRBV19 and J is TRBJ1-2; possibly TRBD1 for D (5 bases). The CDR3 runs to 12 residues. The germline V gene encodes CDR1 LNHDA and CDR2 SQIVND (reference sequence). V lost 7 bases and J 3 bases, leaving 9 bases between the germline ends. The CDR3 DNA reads TGTGCCAGTACCGACAGTGACTATGGCTACACCTTC. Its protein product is CASTDSDYGYTF.

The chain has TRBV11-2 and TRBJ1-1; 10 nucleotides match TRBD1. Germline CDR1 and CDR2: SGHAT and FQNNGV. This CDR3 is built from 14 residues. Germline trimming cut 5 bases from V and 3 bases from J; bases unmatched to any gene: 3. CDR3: CASSQDRGDTEAFF. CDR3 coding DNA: TGTGCCAGCAGCCAGGACAGGGGGGACACTGAAGCTTTCTTT.

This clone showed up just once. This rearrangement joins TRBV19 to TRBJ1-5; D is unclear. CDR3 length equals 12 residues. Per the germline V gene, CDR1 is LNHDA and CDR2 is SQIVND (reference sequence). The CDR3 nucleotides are TGTCCAGGCCCGGGGAGCAATCAGCCCCAGCATTTT. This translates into CPGPGSNQPQHF.

The CDR3 loop is CASSYSLTNYGYTF. CDR3 in DNA: TGTGCCAGCAGTTACTCCCTTACTAACTATGGCTACACCTTC. The chain combines TRBV6-5 with TRBJ1-2; D remains ambiguous. There are 14 residues in the CDR3. V shed 0 bases and J shed 0 bases, with 5 bases lying between them. CDR1 is MNHEY and CDR2 is SVGAGI in the germline V gene.